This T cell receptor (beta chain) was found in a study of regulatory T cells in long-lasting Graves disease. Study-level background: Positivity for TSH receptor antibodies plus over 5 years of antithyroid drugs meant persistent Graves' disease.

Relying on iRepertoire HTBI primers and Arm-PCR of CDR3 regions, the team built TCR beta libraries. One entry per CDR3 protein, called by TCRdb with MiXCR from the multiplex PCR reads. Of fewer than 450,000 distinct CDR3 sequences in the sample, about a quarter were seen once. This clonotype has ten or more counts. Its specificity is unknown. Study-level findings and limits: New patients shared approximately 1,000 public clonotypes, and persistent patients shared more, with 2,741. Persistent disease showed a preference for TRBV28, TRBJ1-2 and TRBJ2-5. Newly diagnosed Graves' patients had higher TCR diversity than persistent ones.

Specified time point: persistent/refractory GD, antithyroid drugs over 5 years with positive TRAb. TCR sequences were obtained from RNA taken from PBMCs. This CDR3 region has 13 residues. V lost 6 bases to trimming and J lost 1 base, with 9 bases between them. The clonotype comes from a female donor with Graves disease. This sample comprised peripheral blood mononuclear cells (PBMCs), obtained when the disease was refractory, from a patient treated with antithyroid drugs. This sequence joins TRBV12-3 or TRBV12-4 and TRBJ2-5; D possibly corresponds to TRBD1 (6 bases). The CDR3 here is CASRLDSQETQYF. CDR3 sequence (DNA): TGTGCCAGCAGGTTGGACAGCCAAGAGACCCAGTACTTC.